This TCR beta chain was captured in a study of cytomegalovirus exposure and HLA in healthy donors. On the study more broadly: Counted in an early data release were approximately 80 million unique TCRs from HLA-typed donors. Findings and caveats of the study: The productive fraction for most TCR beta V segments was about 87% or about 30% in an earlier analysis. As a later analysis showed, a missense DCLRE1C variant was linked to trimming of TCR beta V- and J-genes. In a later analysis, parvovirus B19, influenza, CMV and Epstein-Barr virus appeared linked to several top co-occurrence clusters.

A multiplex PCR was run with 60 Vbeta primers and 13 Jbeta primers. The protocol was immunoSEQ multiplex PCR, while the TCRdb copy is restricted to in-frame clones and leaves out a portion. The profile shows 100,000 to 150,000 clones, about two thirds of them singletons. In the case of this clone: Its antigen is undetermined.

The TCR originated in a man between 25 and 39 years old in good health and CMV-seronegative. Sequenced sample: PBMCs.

CDR3 region: CASIRTVVSYEQYF. CDR3 DNA: TGTGCCAGCATTAGGACAGTAGTCTCCTACGAGCAGTACTTC. The chain links TRBV2 to TRBJ2-7, with D maybe TRBD1 (6 bases). The CDR3 totals 14 residues. Trimming removed 7 bases from V and 0 bases from J, with 13 bases in between. Germline lookup yields CDR1 SNHLY and CDR2 FYNNEI.